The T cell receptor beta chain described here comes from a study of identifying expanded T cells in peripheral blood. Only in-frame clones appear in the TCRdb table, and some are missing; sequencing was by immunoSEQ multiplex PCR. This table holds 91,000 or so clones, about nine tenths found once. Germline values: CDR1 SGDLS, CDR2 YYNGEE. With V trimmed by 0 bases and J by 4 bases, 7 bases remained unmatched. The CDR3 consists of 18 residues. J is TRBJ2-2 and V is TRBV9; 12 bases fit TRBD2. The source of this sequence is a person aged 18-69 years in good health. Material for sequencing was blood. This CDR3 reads CASSVGASGGAGTGELFF. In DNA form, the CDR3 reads TGTGCCAGCAGCGTAGGGGCTAGCGGGGGGGCTGGCACCGGGGAGCTGTTTTTT.